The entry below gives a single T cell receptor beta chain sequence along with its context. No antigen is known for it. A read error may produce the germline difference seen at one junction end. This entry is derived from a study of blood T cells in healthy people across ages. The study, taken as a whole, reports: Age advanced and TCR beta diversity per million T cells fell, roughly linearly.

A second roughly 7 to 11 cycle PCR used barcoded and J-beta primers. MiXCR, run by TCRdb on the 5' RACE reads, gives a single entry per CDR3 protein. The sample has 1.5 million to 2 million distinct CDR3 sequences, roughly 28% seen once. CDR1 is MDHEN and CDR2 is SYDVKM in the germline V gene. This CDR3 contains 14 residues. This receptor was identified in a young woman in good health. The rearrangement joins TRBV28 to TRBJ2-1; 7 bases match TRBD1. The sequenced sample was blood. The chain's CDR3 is CASRSSDRANEQFF. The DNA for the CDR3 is TGTGCCAGCAGGTCCTCAGACAGGGCTAATGAACAGTTCTTC.